The 26 T cell receptor beta chains given below trace back to one sample, sequenced in a study of blood T cell repertoires in COVID-19 (dated by TCRdb to 2019 to 2021). Receptor amplification or capture employed the immunoSEQ multiplex PCR assay. TCRdb stores this immuneACCESS table with in-frame sequences only. Part of the clones is absent; in the studies checked, under half of the shortfall reflects unresolved V genes, and no reason is known for the rest. This sample gives 300,000 or so clones in total; roughly 86% of them show up just once. Around 1.4% of the sample goes to the ten largest clones. The material sequenced was peripheral blood. These receptors all come from a man aged 65-85 years with acute or convalescent COVID-19.

The rearrangement uses TRBV20-1 and TRBJ2-3, with 7 nucleotides matching TRBD2. Germline V gene data show CDR1 as DFQATT and CDR2 as SNEGSKA (reference sequence). V gave up 3 bases and J gave up 6 bases; unmatched junction bases: 9. CDR3 size: 14 residues. CDR3 in DNA: TGCAGTGCTAGTACGACGGGGGGTTGGGATACGCAGTATTTT. Residues: CSASTTGGWDTQYF.

This clone was seen once. The DNA of the CDR3 is TGTGCCAGTAGTATTAGAGTAGCGGGAGTTTACGAGCAGTACTTC. Its translation: CASSIRVAGVYEQYF. The V gene is TRBV19, the J gene TRBJ2-7; TRBD2 agrees at 9 bases. Per germline, CDR1 LNHDA and CDR2 SQIVND (reference sequence). The V and J ends lost 3 bases and 4 bases, in that order; junction bases with no gene match: 7. The CDR3 totals 15 residues.

The J gene is TRBJ1-4, the V gene TRBV3-1 (or the pseudogene TRBV3-2), with D possibly matching TRBD1 (5 bases). Germline V CDR1 and CDR2: LGHDT, YNNKEL (reference sequence). With 3 bases removed from V and 8 bases from J, the gap between germline ends came to 16 bases. The CDR3 covers 15 residues. The CDR3 coding sequence is TGTGCCAGCAGCCATCGACAGTCCGATGGCGAAAAACTGTTTTTT. Its protein is CASSHRQSDGEKLFF.

This rearrangement joins TRBV15 to TRBJ2-2, with D possibly being TRBD2 (5 bases). The CDR3 runs 17 residues. In germline, CDR1 is LNHNV, CDR2 YYDKDF (reference sequence). V lost 3 bases and J 4 bases, leaving 18 bases between the germline ends. The CDR3 DNA reads as TGTGCCACCAGCAGGGACCCCTTTCTTGCGGGCACCGGGGAGCTGTTTTTT. This gives the protein CATSRDPFLAGTGELFF.

This chain joins TRBV5-4 and TRBJ1-2; maybe TRBD1 (5 bases). The CDR3 extends over 14 amino acids. Deletions cut 0 bases from V and 1 base from J, with 7 bases between. Germline CDR1 SGHNT, CDR2 YYREEE (reference sequence). CDR3 region: CASSLGTNNYGYTF. As DNA, the CDR3 is TGTGCCAGCAGCTTGGGGACAAATAACTATGGCTACACCTTC.

This clone was seen only once. J is TRBJ2-2 and V is TRBV9, with 9 nucleotides matching TRBD2. Trimming took 0 bases from V and 4 from J; bases not matched to a gene: 4. Germline V gene sequence: CDR1 SGDLS, CDR2 YYNGEE. The CDR3 is 16 residues long. CDR3 DNA sequence: TGTGCCAGCAGCGTAGAGGCGGGAGGGACCACCGGGGAGCTGTTTTTT. Its translation: CASSVEAGGTTGELFF.

Regarding this clone: As the CDR3 is not closed by the conserved phenylalanine or tryptophan, this likely results from a read error. The limits of the CDR3 on the DNA are not certain, so only TCRdb's listed CDR3 is given. The genes are TRBV15 and TRBJ2-7; the table's TRBD2 call for D was not verified on the DNA. A total of 9 residues make up the CDR3, ends included. Germline lookup yields CDR1 LNHNV and CDR2 YYDKDF (reference sequence). The CDR3 sequence: CATSRDGSL.

This chain joins TRBV28 and TRBJ1-2, with 8 bases that match TRBD1. CDR1 MDHEN and CDR2 SYDVKM come from the germline V gene. This CDR3 region has 15 residues. Unmatched junction bases numbered 8, after V lost 1 base and J lost 7 bases. CDR3 nucleotide sequence: TGTGCCAGCAGTTTATACGACAGGGGAGAGCGTGGCTACACCTTC. Translating it yields CASSLYDRGERGYTF.

This chain connects TRBV30 to TRBJ1-1; weak D call: TRBD1 (5 bases). V shed 2 bases and J shed 7 bases, with 8 bases lying between them. Germline V gene sequence: CDR1 GTSNPN, CDR2 SVGIG (reference sequence). The CDR3 runs 11 residues. CDR3 amino acids: CAWSRGIEAFF. The CDR3 DNA reads TGTGCCTGGAGTAGGGGCATTGAAGCTTTCTTT.

The chain couples TRBV9 to TRBJ2-3; maybe TRBD1 (6 bases). The length of the CDR3 is 15 residues. The germline V and J ends were trimmed by 4 bases and 2 bases, with 14 bases remaining between them. Germline V gives CDR1 SGDLS, CDR2 YYNGEE. CDR3 sequence: CASSTSWGPTDTQYF. The DNA of the CDR3 is TGTGCCAGCAGCACAAGCTGGGGGCCCACAGATACGCAGTATTTT. Looking up the rest from reference TRBV9 and TRBJ2-3 gives the full variable domain: DSGVTQTPKHLITATGQRVTLRCSPRSGDLSVYWYQQSLDQGLQFLIQYYNGEERAKGNILERFSAQQFPDLHSELNLSSLELGDSALYFCASSTSWGPTDTQYFGPGTRLTVL.

This sequence joins TRBV28 and TRBJ1-6, with TRBD1 as a possible D gene (5 bases). The V and J ends lost 6 bases and 8 bases respectively, with 8 bases between them. CDR1 and CDR2 (germline): MDHEN, SYDVKM. The CDR3 contains 12 residues. The CDR3 DNA follows: TGTGCCAGCAGGAACAGGTATTCACCCCTCCACTTT. This sequence encodes CASRNRYSPLHF.

The gene calls are TRBV28 and TRBJ2-5; 9 bases are a match to TRBD2. From germline, CDR1 is MDHEN and CDR2 SYDVKM. The V segment lost 8 bases and the J segment 5 bases; nucleotides outside the gene matches: 12. The CDR3 totals 15 residues. The CDR3 here is CASATRLAGSETQYF. In DNA form, the CDR3 reads TGTGCCAGCGCGACCCGGCTAGCGGGGTCGGAGACCCAGTACTTC.

The CDR3 coding sequence is TGTGCCAGTACCCCGGAGGGTAACACTGAAGCTTTCTTT. Translating gives CASTPEGNTEAFF. This chain uses TRBV19 with TRBJ1-1; D gene ambiguous. Trimming shortened V by 7 bases and J by 2 bases, and 11 bases separated the two germline ends. This CDR3 is 13 amino acids long. The germline gives CDR1 LNHDA, CDR2 SQIVND (reference sequence).

This clone has just a few counts. The chain links TRBV28 to TRBJ2-7; D may be TRBD2 (5 bases). Germline V CDR1 and CDR2: MDHEN, SYDVKM. The germline V and J ends were trimmed by 0 bases and 2 bases, with 11 bases remaining between them. This CDR3 region has 15 residues. The CDR3 loop is CASSLWGGPTYEQYF. The DNA of the CDR3 is TGTGCCAGCAGTTTATGGGGCGGGCCGACCTACGAGCAGTACTTC. The variable domain in full, completed from reference TRBV28 and TRBJ2-7, reads DVKVTQSSRYLVKRTGEKVFLECVQDMDHENMFWYRQDPGLGLRLIYFSYDVKMKEKGDIPEGYSVSREKKERFSLILESASTNQTSMYLCASSLWGGPTYEQYFGPGTRLTVT.

In the case of this clone: This same CDR3 is encoded by further DNA sequences in the sample. The gene calls are TRBV2 and TRBJ2-5; tentative D call: TRBD1 (6 bases). Germline V CDR1 and CDR2: SNHLY, FYNNEI. This CDR3 has 12 amino acids. In nucleotides, the CDR3 is TGTGCTACCAGGACAGATCAAGAGACCCAGTACTTC. It translates to CATRTDQETQYF.

The rearrangement links TRBV9 to TRBJ2-5; TRBD2 matches at 8 bases. Germline trimming cut 4 bases from V and 5 bases from J; bases unmatched to any gene: 4. CDR1 and CDR2 from the germline V gene are SGDLS and YYNGEE. The CDR3 has 13 residues. CDR3 protein: CASSSRGAETQYF. DNA of the CDR3: TGTGCCAGCAGCTCGCGGGGGGCCGAGACCCAGTACTTC.

This clone has only one observation. V gene TRBV5-4 combines with J gene TRBJ1-4; 8 bases agree with TRBD1. Per the germline V gene, CDR1 is SGHNT and CDR2 is YYREEE (reference sequence). The CDR3 totals 16 residues. Trimming removed 0 bases from V and 2 bases from J; junction bases left unmatched: 3. The CDR3 DNA reads as TGTGCCAGCAGCTTGGGGACAGGGAGGACTAATGAAAAACTGTTTTTT. Translation: CASSLGTGRTNEKLFF.

This rearrangement joins TRBV7-9 to TRBJ2-3; D unresolved. Looked up from germline, CDR1 is SEHNR and CDR2 is FQNEAQ (reference sequence). CDR3 length: 11 amino acids. Trimming left V 7 bases short and J 4 bases short, with 6 bases between. The CDR3 region has the DNA TGTGCCAGCACCTCTTCAGATACGCAGTATTTT. Its translation: CASTSSDTQYF.

This clone was seen only once. V usage is TRBV7-8 and J usage is TRBJ2-7; 9 bases are shared with TRBD2. From germline, CDR1 is SGHVS and CDR2 FQNEAQ. The CDR3 runs 16 residues. The ends lost 3 bases at V and 0 bases at J; junction bases unmatched: 6. The chain's CDR3 is CASSFRSGGNSYEQYF. The CDR3 bases are TGTGCCAGCAGCTTCCGTAGCGGGGGAAACTCCTACGAGCAGTACTTC.

This chain links TRBV7-2 with TRBJ2-5, with D possibly matching TRBD1 (6 bases). CDR3 length equals 15 residues. V lost 5 bases and J lost 3, with 16 bases in between. Germline CDR1 SGHTA, CDR2 FQGNSA. CDR3 nucleotide sequence: TGTGCCAGCAGCCTACAGGCAGGGGACGAAGAGACCCAGTACTTC. Translation: CASSLQAGDEETQYF.

This chain uses TRBV6-2 or TRBV6-3 with TRBJ2-5; D is perhaps TRBD2 (7 bases). Germline V gives CDR1 MNHEY, CDR2 SVGEGT. V was pared by 5 bases and J by 4 bases, with 20 bases between. The CDR3 sequence is 16 residues long. CDR3 amino acids: CASSTTRGALRETQYF. DNA for the CDR3: TGTGCCAGCAGTACTACCCGGGGGGCCTTAAGAGAGACCCAGTACTTC.

This clone has just a few counts. The chain combines TRBV19 with TRBJ1-5, with TRBD1 identical over 12 bases. Germline values: CDR1 LNHDA, CDR2 SQIVND (reference sequence). J was trimmed by 0 bases and V by 8 bases; bases with no gene match: 11. The CDR3 contains 18 residues. CDR3 loop: CASQPGTGGPYSNQPQHF. Written as DNA, the CDR3 is TGTGCCAGTCAACCCGGGACAGGGGGCCCCTATAGCAATCAGCCCCAGCATTTT.

The chain links TRBV5-4 to TRBJ2-3, with D perhaps matching TRBD1 (6 bases). Per the germline V gene, CDR1 is SGHNT and CDR2 is YYREEE (reference sequence). Trimming removed 1 base from V and 5 bases from J, with 14 bases in between. This CDR3 comprises 15 residues. CDR3 in amino acids: CASSLQGSRLDTQYF. CDR3 nucleotides: TGTGCCAGCAGCTTGCAGGGGTCAAGATTAGATACGCAGTATTTT.

The rearrangement uses TRBV30 and TRBJ2-7; D unresolved. V was cut by 4 bases and J by 7 bases, with 14 bases left in between. Germline-derived CDR1 and CDR2 are GTSNPN and SVGIG (reference sequence). The CDR3 is made up of 12 amino acids. In nucleotides, the CDR3 is TGTGCCTGGAATACGGGTCTTATGGAGCAGTACTTC. Translated: CAWNTGLMEQYF.

V usage is TRBV7-6 and J usage is TRBJ2-1; D possibly corresponds to TRBD2 (5 bases). CDR1 SGHVS and CDR2 FNYEAQ come from the germline V gene. Trimming stripped 3 bases from V and 0 bases from J, with 12 bases between. CDR3 length equals 16 residues. The CDR3 region is CASSLRVASSYNEQFF. The DNA of the CDR3 is TGTGCCAGCAGCTTGCGGGTGGCTAGCTCCTACAATGAGCAGTTCTTC.

The V gene is TRBV5-6, the J gene TRBJ1-5; D is unclear. V lost 2 bases and J lost 3, with 3 bases in between. The CDR3 contains 12 residues. The germline V gene has CDR1 SGHDT and CDR2 YYEEEE. CDR3 loop: CASSLLNQPQHF. The CDR3 DNA reads TGTGCCAGCAGCTTACTCAATCAGCCCCAGCATTTT.